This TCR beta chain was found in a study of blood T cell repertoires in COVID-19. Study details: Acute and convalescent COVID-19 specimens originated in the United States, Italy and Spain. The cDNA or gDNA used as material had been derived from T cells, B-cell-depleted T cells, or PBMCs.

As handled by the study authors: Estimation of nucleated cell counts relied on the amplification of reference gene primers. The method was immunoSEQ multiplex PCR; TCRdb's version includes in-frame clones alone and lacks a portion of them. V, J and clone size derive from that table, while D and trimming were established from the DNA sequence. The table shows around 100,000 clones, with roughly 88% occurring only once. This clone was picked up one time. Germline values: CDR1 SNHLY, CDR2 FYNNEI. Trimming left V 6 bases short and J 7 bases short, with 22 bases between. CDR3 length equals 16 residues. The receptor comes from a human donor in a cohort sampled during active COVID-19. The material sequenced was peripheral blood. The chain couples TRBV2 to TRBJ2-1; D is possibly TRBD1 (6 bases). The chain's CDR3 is CASRGFGTRNLNEQFF. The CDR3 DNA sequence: TGTGCCAGCAGGGGGTTCGGGACACGAAACTTGAATGAGCAGTTCTTC.